Listed below are T cell receptor beta chains from one sample, sequenced in a study of cytomegalovirus exposure and HLA in healthy donors. The table came from immunoSEQ multiplex PCR; TCRdb's copy has only in-frame clones and leaves some out. The sample comprises some 120,000 clones, 65% to 85% of which are singletons, and under 5% rests with the top ten. The material sequenced was PBMCs. These receptors were collected from a man aged 18 to 35 in good health and CMV-seropositive. The CDR3 runs from the conserved cysteine through the conserved F or W. D genes are given only for firm matches. Some rows mark clone size as missing; the rest say once, few, many or name a class of expanded clone.

J gene,D gene,V gene,clone size,CDR3 DNA,CDR3 protein
TRBJ2-5,NA,TRBV27,NA,TGTGCCAGCAGGACTGGGTACCAAGAGACCCAGTACTTC,CASRTGYQETQYF
TRBJ2-7,NA,TRBV19,NA,TGTGCCAGTAGTATGTCCCCATACGAGCAGTACTTC,CASSMSPYEQYF
TRBJ2-1,TRBD2,TRBV27,NA,TGTGCCAGCAGTCTAGCGGGAGCCTACAATGAGCAGTTCTTC,CASSLAGAYNEQFF
TRBJ1-1,NA,TRBV7-9,NA,TGTGCCAGCAGCTTATATGCAGGACTCAACACTGAAGCTTTCTTT,CASSLYAGLNTEAFF
TRBJ1-1,TRBD1,TRBV5-1,NA,TGCGCCAGCAGGGTACAGGGGAAGAACACTGAAGCTTTCTTT,CASRVQGKNTEAFF
TRBJ1-1,NA,TRBV5-1,NA,TGCGCCAGCAGCTTACAAACCATGAACACTGAAGCTTTCTTT,CASSLQTMNTEAFF
TRBJ2-2,TRBD1,TRBV19,NA,TGTGCCAGTAGTACCAGGACAGGCACCGGGGAGCTGTTTTTT,CASSTRTGTGELFF
TRBJ1-1,TRBD1,TRBV6-5,NA,TGTGCCAGCACCGACAGGGTAGCGGAAGCTTTCTTT,CASTDRVAEAFF
TRBJ2-5,TRBD2,TRBV7-2,NA,TGTGCCAGCAGCTTAGTCCCGGGACTAGCGGAAGAGACCCAGTACTTC,CASSLVPGLAEETQYF
TRBJ2-2,NA,TRBV5-1,NA,TGCGCCAGCAGCGGTGACGGGTACGGGGAGCTGTTTTTT,CASSGDGYGELFF
TRBJ2-5,NA,TRBV7-8,NA,TGTGCCAGCAGCTTGCAGGAGACCCAGTACTTC,CASSLQETQYF
TRBJ2-5,NA,TRBV7-2,NA,TGTGCCAGCAGCTTATTCGAGGAGACCCAGTACTTC,CASSLFEETQYF
TRBJ2-7,TRBD1,TRBV19,NA,TGTGCCAGTAGTGCCGGACAGGGGATGTACGAGCAGTACTTC,CASSAGQGMYEQYF
TRBJ2-5,NA,TRBV4-3,NA,TGCGCCAGCAGCCAGGAGGGCCTAGACAGTCAAGAGACCCAGTACTTC,CASSQEGLDSQETQYF
TRBJ1-1,NA,TRBV11-2,once,TGTGCCAGCAGCTTATCTGCTGAAGCTTTCTTT,CASSLSAEAFF
TRBJ1-5,NA,TRBV19,few,TGTGCCAGTAGTGCCCTGGGAGGCAATCAGCCCCAGCATTTT,CASSALGGNQPQHF
TRBJ1-3,NA,TRBV6-1,NA,TGTGCCAGCAGTGAATTGGGGAGGGGAACTGGAAACACCATATATTTT,CASSELGRGTGNTIYF
TRBJ2-5,NA,TRBV2,NA,TGTGCCAGCAGGGGGGGACAGACTTACTTC,CASRGGQTYF
TRBJ2-5,TRBD2,TRBV5-4,NA,TGTGCCAGCAGCTTGGGTGTAGCGGGTGTGGGTCGAGAGACCCAGTACTTC,CASSLGVAGVGRETQYF
TRBJ1-1,NA,TRBV5-6,NA,TGTGCCAGCAGCTTGGAGTCGGGTGAGAACACTGAAGCTTTCTTT,CASSLESGENTEAFF
TRBJ2-7,NA,TRBV19,NA,TGTGCCAGTAGTATATCCTCGGTGGTGGCTAGCGCTTCTTTCTACGAGCAGTACTTC,CASSISSVVASASFYEQYF
TRBJ2-1,TRBD2,TRBV7-2,few,TGTGCCAGCAGCTCGTACCCGGGACTAGCGGGAATCAATGAGCAGTTCTTC,CASSSYPGLAGINEQFF
TRBJ2-7,NA,TRBV19,few,TGTGCCAGTAGTATCCGTCCACAGGGCTACGAGCAGTACTTC,CASSIRPQGYEQYF
TRBJ2-7,TRBD1,TRBV5-1,NA,TGCGCCAGCAGCTTGGCCAGGGGGTCCTACGAGCAGTACTTC,CASSLARGSYEQYF
TRBJ1-2,TRBD1,TRBV6-6,NA,TGTGCCAGCAGTCGACAGGGATACTATGGCTACACCTTC,CASSRQGYYGYTF
TRBJ2-7,TRBD1,TRBV6-1,NA,TGTGCCAGCAACAAGCCGGGACAGGGAACCTACGAGCAGTACTTC,CASNKPGQGTYEQYF
TRBJ1-2,TRBD1,TRBV2,many,TGTGCCAGCAGTCTCGGACAGGGGGCTGGGGGCTACACCTTC,CASSLGQGAGGYTF
TRBJ1-6,NA,TRBV6-4,NA,TGTGCCAGCAGGAGGGCTGTCGGATCGACCTATAATTCACCCCTCCACTTT,CASRRAVGSTYNSPLHF
TRBJ2-1,TRBD2,TRBV9,NA,TGTGCCAGCAGCCCCTTTATGGGTAGCGGGACCTACAATGAGCAGTTCTTC,CASSPFMGSGTYNEQFF
TRBJ2-2,TRBD2,TRBV5-1,NA,TGCGCCAGCAGAGTTCTAGCGGAGATCACCGGGGAGCTGTTTTTT,CASRVLAEITGELFF
TRBJ2-1,TRBD1,TRBV6-5,few,TGTGCCAGCAGTTGGGACAGCTCCTACAATGAGCAGTTCTTC,CASSWDSSYNEQFF
TRBJ1-4,NA,TRBV14,NA,TGTGCCAGCAGCCGAGTTGGAGGGGTTAATGAAAAACTGTTTTTT,CASSRVGGVNEKLFF
TRBJ2-1,TRBD1,TRBV7-6,NA,TGTGCCAGCAGCTTAGCCGGGACAGAGTATGAGCAGTTCTTC,CASSLAGTEYEQFF
TRBJ1-2,NA,TRBV21-1,NA,TGTGCCAGCAGCAAAAGGGGGAAGGGGGAATGTAAAGCTTATGGCTACACCTTC,CASSKRGKGECKAYGYTF
TRBJ2-3,NA,TRBV30,NA,TGTGCCTACCTCCGGAGCCCGTTGCAGTATTTT,CAYLRSPLQYF
TRBJ2-1,TRBD1,TRBV30,NA,TGTGCCTGGAGGTACGCCGGGACAGGGATTGGCTCATACAATGAGCAGTTCTTC,CAWRYAGTGIGSYNEQFF
TRBJ2-2,NA,TRBV5-1,NA,TGCGCCAGCAGCCAAAAGGGGTCTCGGACCGGGGGGCTGTTTTTT,CASSQKGSRTGGLFF
TRBJ1-2,TRBD1,TRBV4-3,NA,TGCGCCAGCAGCCAGACTGACAGGGCGGACTATGGCTACACCTTC,CASSQTDRADYGYTF
TRBJ2-7,TRBD1,TRBV11-3,NA,TGTGCCAGCAGCTTCCCCCCGGGACAGCCCTACGAGCAGTACTTC,CASSFPPGQPYEQYF
TRBJ2-2,NA,TRBV4-3,few,TGCGCCAGCAGCCAAGATAACAGGGTACGGGGGGAGCTGTTTTTT,CASSQDNRVRGELFF
TRBJ2-5,NA,TRBV6-5,NA,TGTGCCAGCAGTTCGTCCGGGACAAGGACGTGGGAGCAGTACTTC,CASSSSGTRTWEQYF
TRBJ1-5,TRBD1,TRBV7-9,NA,TGTTCCAGCAGCTTAGGGACAGGGTCGTCAAATCAGCCCCAGCATTTT,CSSSLGTGSSNQPQHF
TRBJ2-3,NA,TRBV4-3,few,TGCGCCAGCAGCCTGGAGGGTTCGGAAGATACGCAGTATTTT,CASSLEGSEDTQYF
TRBJ1-1,NA,TRBV5-6,NA,TGTGCCAGCAGCTTGGCCCGGGGATTAGAGGCTTTCTTT,CASSLARGLEAFF
TRBJ2-2,NA,TRBV19,NA,TGTGCCAGTAGTACAGGGGAGAGCACCGGGGAGCTGTTTTTT,CASSTGESTGELFF
TRBJ2-7,TRBD2,TRBV27,NA,TGTGCCAGCAGTTCCGGGCTAGCGGGAATCCCCTACGAGCAGTACTTC,CASSSGLAGIPYEQYF
TRBJ1-1,NA,TRBV7-9,NA,TGTGCCAGCAGCTCTAGCCTCAGCTCTCAAGCTTTCTTT,CASSSSLSSQAFF
TRBJ2-7,NA,TRBV6-5,once,TGTGCCAGCAGTTACTCCGCAGGCTCCTACGAGCAGTACTTC,CASSYSAGSYEQYF
TRBJ2-7,TRBD1,TRBV2,NA,TGTGCCAGCAACCGGGACAGGGGTGCCTACGAGCAGTACTTC,CASNRDRGAYEQYF
TRBJ2-5,NA,TRBV7-8,NA,TGTGCCAGCAGCTTAGGGGCGGGGACCCAAGAGACCCAGTACTTC,CASSLGAGTQETQYF
TRBJ2-2,TRBD1,TRBV6-1,NA,TGTGCCAGCAGACGGGACAGTATGGCCGGGGAGCTGTTTTTT,CASRRDSMAGELFF
TRBJ2-1,TRBD2,TRBV4-3,NA,TGCGCCAGCAGCCAACGACTAGCGGGAGCAAACAATGAGCAGTTCTTC,CASSQRLAGANNEQFF
TRBJ2-2,TRBD1,TRBV7-2,NA,TGTGCCAGCAGCAGGGACAGCACCACCGGGGAGCTGTTTTTT,CASSRDSTTGELFF
TRBJ2-1,NA,TRBV7-6,NA,TGTGCCAGCAGCTTGACACAGTTCCATGAGCAGTTCTTC,CASSLTQFHEQFF